The 23 T cell receptor beta chains below were found in one sample sequenced in a study of identical twins. One entry per CDR3 protein, called by TCRdb with MiXCR from the 5' RACE reads. In the table there are approximately 700,000 distinct CDR3 sequences, 6% to 6.5% of which are singletons. Sequencing used naive T cells sorted from blood. The source of these receptors is a man aged 18-30 years in good health.

A few counts support this clonotype. J is TRBJ2-3 and V is TRBV7-9; tentatively, D is TRBD2 (5 bases). Deletions cut 5 bases from V and 4 bases from J, with 7 bases between. This CDR3 has 12 residues. The V gene's germline CDR1 is SEHNR and CDR2 FQNEAQ (reference sequence). This chain's CDR3 is CASSGAADTQYF. The CDR3 nucleotides are TGTGCCAGCAGCGGAGCGGCAGATACGCAGTATTTT.

CDR3 sequence reads: CSVVRYNEQFF. The CDR3 DNA reads TGCAGCGTTGTGCGTTACAATGAGCAGTTCTTC. V gene TRBV29-1 combines with J gene TRBJ2-1; D gene uncertain. The V and J ends lost 4 bases and 4 bases respectively, with 5 bases between them. Germline-derived CDR1 and CDR2 are SQVTM and ANQGSEA. The CDR3 runs to 11 residues.

Regarding this clonotype: This may arise from a read error, as a much more abundant clone is one base away. CDR3 amino acids: CSVEIPGLKTHEQYF. The DNA for the CDR3 is TGCAGCGTTGAGATACCGGGACTCAAGACCCACGAGCAGTACTTC. The V gene is TRBV29-1, the J gene TRBJ2-7; D perhaps matches TRBD2 (6 bases). This CDR3 contains 15 residues. The V end lost 3 bases, the J end lost 5 bases, and 20 bases lay between the germline ends. Germline assignment: CDR1 SQVTM and CDR2 ANQGSEA.

This clonotype was picked up a small number of times. V gene TRBV3-1 combines with J gene TRBJ1-1; 7 bases fit TRBD1. V shed 1 base and J 1 base; nucleotides not matched to a gene: 3. This CDR3 contains 15 residues. CDR1 LGHDT and CDR2 YNNKEL come from the germline V gene (reference sequence). CDR3 bases: TGTGCCAGCAGCCAAGCCTGGACAGGGAACACTGAAGCTTTCTTT. Translation: CASSQAWTGNTEAFF.

This clonotype was seen more than once but under ten times. The chain recombines TRBV7-3 with TRBJ2-1; D is ambiguous. V shed 5 bases and J shed 10 bases, with 15 bases lying between them. From germline, CDR1 is SGHTA and CDR2 FQGTGA. This CDR3 has 13 amino acids. The CDR3 DNA reads as TGTGCCAGCAGCCAAATGTGGTCTGACGAGCAGTTCTTC. Translating it yields CASSQMWSDEQFF.

This chain joins TRBV5-6 and TRBJ2-5; the D gene is possibly TRBD2 (6 bases). The CDR3 runs 15 residues. Trimming stripped 4 bases from V and 2 bases from J, with 15 bases between. Germline V gene sequence: CDR1 SGHDT, CDR2 YYEEEE. The CDR3 region has the DNA TGTGCCAGCAGCCTACCAGGAGGGCTACAAGAGACCCAGTACTTC. Translating it yields CASSLPGGLQETQYF.

This clonotype showed up many times. The V call is TRBV5-1, the J call TRBJ2-3; D call uncertain. This CDR3 contains 14 residues. V was clipped by 0 bases and J by 4 bases, with 9 bases between them. CDR1 and CDR2 (germline): SGHRS, YFSETQ. The CDR3 DNA follows: TGCGCCAGCAGCTTGGACCCGGCGGCAGATACGCAGTATTTT. This gives the protein CASSLDPAADTQYF.

This clonotype was recorded many times. The rearrangement uses TRBV6-1 and TRBJ2-7; 8 nucleotides align to TRBD1. The germline V gene has CDR1 MNHNS and CDR2 SASEGT. V dropped 4 bases and J dropped 11; count of bases not matched to a gene: 7. This CDR3 is built from 12 residues. This CDR3 reads CASSAGQGSEYF. CDR3 DNA sequence: TGTGCCAGCAGTGCAGGACAGGGATCAGAGTACTTC.

This clonotype was detected ten times or more. The genes are TRBV6-2 or TRBV6-3 and TRBJ1-1; 7 bases are shared with TRBD1. The CDR3 runs to 12 residues. V lost 5 bases and J lost 10; bases outside the gene matches: 7. Per germline, CDR1 MNHEY and CDR2 SVGEGT. The CDR3, as DNA: TGTGCCAGCAGTGAGACAGGGTTTGGAGCTTTCTTT. This codes for CASSETGFGAFF.

This clonotype showed up just once. The genes are TRBV7-2 and TRBJ2-2; D uncertain. CDR1 and CDR2 from the germline V gene are SGHTA and FQGNSA. CDR3 size: 11 residues. Trimming removed 8 bases from V and 8 bases from J, with 9 bases in between. This CDR3 reads CASLRRGELFF. CDR3 bases: TGTGCCAGCCTCCGGAGAGGGGAGCTGTTTTTT. The whole variable domain, remainder taken from reference TRBV7-2 and TRBJ2-2, is GAGVSQSPSNKVTEKGKDVELRCDPISGHTALYWYRQSLGQGLEFLIYFQGNSAPDKSGLPSDRFSAERTGGSVSTLTIQRTQQEDSAVYLCASLRRGELFFGEGSRLTVL.

The chain joins TRBV5-1 to TRBJ2-6; D is perhaps TRBD2 (5 bases). Germline V CDR1 and CDR2: SGHRS, YFSETQ. This CDR3 has 17 amino acids. Deletions cut 1 base from V and 2 bases from J, with 13 bases between. The CDR3 nucleotides are TGCGCCAGCAGCTTGATAGAGGCCGGGACTGGGGCCAACGTCCTGACTTTC. Its translation: CASSLIEAGTGANVLTF.

This clonotype has just a few counts. The gene calls are TRBV29-1 and TRBJ2-1, with 9 bases aligning to TRBD1. The CDR3 extends over 12 amino acids. Per the germline V gene, CDR1 is SQVTM and CDR2 is ANQGSEA. V trimming: 7 bases; J trimming: 8 bases; junction bases outside the gene matches: 6. CDR3 protein: CSAGRTGDEQFF. In nucleotides, the CDR3 is TGCAGCGCCGGGCGGACAGGGGATGAGCAGTTCTTC.

This clonotype appeared many times. This chain joins TRBV6-1 and TRBJ2-7; D is tentatively TRBD1 or TRBD2 (7 bases each). Per the germline V gene, CDR1 is MNHNS and CDR2 is SASEGT. The CDR3 extends over 14 amino acids. V gave up 8 bases and J gave up 0 bases, with 14 bases separating them. CDR3 nucleotide sequence: TGTGCCAGCGGAGCGGGACAGCACTCCTACGAGCAGTACGTC. Translating it yields CASGAGQHSYEQYV.

This clonotype has at least ten counts. The gene calls are TRBV5-1 and TRBJ2-6; D unresolved. This CDR3 contains 17 residues. V lost 0 bases and J lost 1, with 11 bases in between. Per germline, CDR1 SGHRS and CDR2 YFSETQ. The CDR3 DNA is TGCGCCAGCAGCTTGGATTTCAGGAGTTCTGGGGCCAACGTCCTGACTTTC. Translating gives CASSLDFRSSGANVLTF. Full variable domain (remainder filled in from reference TRBV5-1 and TRBJ2-6): KAGVTQTPRYLIKTRGQQVTLSCSPISGHRSVSWYQQTPGQGLQFLFEYFSETQRNKGNFPGRFSGRQFSNSRSEMNVSTLELGDSALYLCASSLDFRSSGANVLTFGAGSRLTVL.

This clonotype was observed many times. The chain couples TRBV5-1 to TRBJ2-1, with 15 nucleotides matching TRBD2. V dropped 4 bases and J dropped 8; count of bases not matched to a gene: 13. CDR3 length equals 18 residues. Germline CDR1 and CDR2: SGHRS and YFSETQ. The CDR3 region has the DNA TGCGCCAGCAGCCTCATCGGACTAGCGGGAGGGCCTGCGCATGAGCAGTTCTTC. Amino acids: CASSLIGLAGGPAHEQFF.

This clonotype turned up a few times. The chain recombines TRBV28 with TRBJ2-1; TRBD2 matches at 16 bases. The CDR3 loop spans 18 amino acids. Germline values: CDR1 MDHEN, CDR2 SYDVKM. Unmatched junction bases numbered 10, after V lost 6 bases and J lost 5 bases. CDR3 region: CASSPGTSGRVRDNEQFF. The CDR3 DNA is TGTGCCAGCAGCCCCGGGACTAGCGGGAGGGTGAGAGACAATGAGCAGTTCTTC.

This clonotype was counted a few times. This sequence joins TRBV5-1 and TRBJ1-4; D remains ambiguous. V dropped 5 bases and J dropped 4 bases, with 6 bases sitting between them. The CDR3 covers 12 residues. Germline V gene lookup returns CDR1 SGHRS and CDR2 YFSETQ. CDR3 region: CASRPDNEKLFF. The CDR3 nucleotides are TGCGCCAGCAGACCTGATAATGAAAAACTGTTTTTT.

This clonotype has ten or more counts. This chain links TRBV4-2 with TRBJ2-1; 8 nucleotides align to TRBD1. The CDR3 spans 14 residues. The J segment lost 8 bases and the V segment lost 9 bases, leaving 12 bases of the junction unmatched. CDR1 and CDR2 from the germline V gene are LGHNA and YNFKEQ. CDR3 coding DNA: TGTGCCAGTAAACCCTGGACAGGGCGGGATGAGCAGTTCTTC. This codes for CASKPWTGRDEQFF.

This clonotype was counted ten times or more. The rearrangement links TRBV6-1 to TRBJ2-4; perhaps TRBD1 as D (6 bases). The CDR3 contains 16 residues. The V end lost 6 bases, the J end lost 7 bases, and 22 bases lay between the germline ends. Germline-derived CDR1 and CDR2 are MNHNS and SASEGT. CDR3 nucleotide sequence: TGTGCCAGCAGCCCCGCGGCAGGGGTCTCTTCGAACATTCAGTACTTC. This sequence encodes CASSPAAGVSSNIQYF.

This clonotype showed up just a few times. The rearrangement links TRBV5-1 to TRBJ1-5; D is unclear. Trimming took 4 bases from V and 3 from J, leaving 17 bases between them. CDR1 and CDR2 (germline): SGHRS, YFSETQ. The CDR3 has 16 residues. The CDR3 here is CASSLGFGPINQPQHF. In DNA, the CDR3 is TGCGCCAGCAGCCTTGGATTCGGACCTATCAATCAGCCCCAGCATTTT.

This clonotype has at least ten counts. The chain couples TRBV20-1 to TRBJ2-3, with D perhaps assigned TRBD1 or TRBD2 (5 bases each). This CDR3 has 14 amino acids. CDR1 and CDR2 from the germline V gene are DFQATT and SNEGSKA (reference sequence). The CDR3 DNA is TGCAGGGTCCCACGGGGCGGAAGCACAGATACGCAGTATTTT. Residues: CRVPRGGSTDTQYF.

The sample holds a few counts of this clonotype. The chain joins TRBV30 to TRBJ2-3, with D tentatively TRBD2 (6 bases). Germline lookup yields CDR1 GTSNPN and CDR2 SVGIG (reference sequence). CDR3 length: 16 residues. Trimming pared 0 bases from V and 0 bases from J, leaving 13 bases between. CDR3 residues: CAWSVITSTSTDTQYF. For the CDR3, the DNA is TGTGCCTGGAGTGTAATAACTAGCACTAGCACAGATACGCAGTATTTT.

In this sample, this clonotype turned up a few times. The genes are TRBV27 and TRBJ2-7; possibly TRBD1 for D (5 bases). V gave up 4 bases and J gave up 6 bases, with 16 bases separating them. The CDR3 length is 14 residues. The germline gives CDR1 MNHEY, CDR2 SMNVEV (reference sequence). The CDR3: CASSSGREIPEQYF. For the CDR3, the DNA is TGTGCCAGCAGTTCGGGCAGGGAAATCCCCGAGCAGTACTTC.